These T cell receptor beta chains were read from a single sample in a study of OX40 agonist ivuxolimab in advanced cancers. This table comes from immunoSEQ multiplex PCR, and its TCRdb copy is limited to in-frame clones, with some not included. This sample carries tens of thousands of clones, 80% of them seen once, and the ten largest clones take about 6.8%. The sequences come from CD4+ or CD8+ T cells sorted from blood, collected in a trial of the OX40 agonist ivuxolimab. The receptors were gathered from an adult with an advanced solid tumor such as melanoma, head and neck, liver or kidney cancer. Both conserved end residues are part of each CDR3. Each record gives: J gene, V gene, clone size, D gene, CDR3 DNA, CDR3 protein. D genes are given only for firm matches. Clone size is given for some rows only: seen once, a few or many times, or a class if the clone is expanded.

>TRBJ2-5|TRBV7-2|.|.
TGTGCCAGCAGCTTGACTGGAGGTCAAGAGACCCAGTACTTC
CASSLTGGQETQYF
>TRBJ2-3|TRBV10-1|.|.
TGCGCCAGCAGTGAAGGGGGAAGCACAGATACGCAGTATTTT
CASSEGGSTDTQYF
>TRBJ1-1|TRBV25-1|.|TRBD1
TGTGCCAGCAGTGACCGGGACAGGGTCTTAATTAACACTGAAGCTTTCTTT
CASSDRDRVLINTEAFF
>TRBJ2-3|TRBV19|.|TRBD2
TGTGCCAGTAGTACCGGGACTAGCGGGAGGGCCAGAGATACGCAGTATTTT
CASSTGTSGRARDTQYF
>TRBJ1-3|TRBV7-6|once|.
TGTGCCAGCAGCTTGGTGTCAAGGAGCTCTGGAAACACCATATATTTT
CASSLVSRSSGNTIYF
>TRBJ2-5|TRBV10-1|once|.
TGCGCCAGCAGTGAGGGGCTTCAAGAGACCCAGTACTTC
CASSEGLQETQYF
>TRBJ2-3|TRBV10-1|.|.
TGCGCCAGCAGTGAGGGACCTTACACAGATACGCAGTATTTT
CASSEGPYTDTQYF
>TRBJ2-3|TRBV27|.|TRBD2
TGTGCCAGCAGTCCCTTAGCGGGAGCGTCAGATACGCAGTATTTT
CASSPLAGASDTQYF
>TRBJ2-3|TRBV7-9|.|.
TGTGCCAGCAGCGGCGGGTATCTTAGCACAGATACGCAGTATTTT
CASSGGYLSTDTQYF
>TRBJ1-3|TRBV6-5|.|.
TGTGCCAGCAGAAAGCCGGGATCCCATGGAAACACCATATATTTT
CASRKPGSHGNTIYF
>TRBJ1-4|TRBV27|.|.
TGTGCCAGCAGTTTAAGCTGGCCAGCAACTAATGAAAAACTGTTTTTT
CASSLSWPATNEKLFF
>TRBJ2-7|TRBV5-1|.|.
TGCGCCAGCAGCTTGGGGGACACGCTTTACTACGAGCAGTACTTC
CASSLGDTLYYEQYF
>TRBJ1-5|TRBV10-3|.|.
TGTGCCATCAGTGAGTCCATGGGGACTAGCAATCAGCCCCAGCATTTT
CAISESMGTSNQPQHF
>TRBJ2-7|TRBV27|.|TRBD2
TGTGCCAGCAGTTTGTTACCGGGACTAGACTACGAGCAGTACTTC
CASSLLPGLDYEQYF
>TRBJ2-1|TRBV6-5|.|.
TGTGCCAGCACCGGCTCGGGGAGCGAGCAGTTCTTC
CASTGSGSEQFF
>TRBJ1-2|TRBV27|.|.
TGTGCCAGCAGTTTAAGGAGCGGGGGCGGCTACACCTTC
CASSLRSGGGYTF
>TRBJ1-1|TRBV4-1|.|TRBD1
TGCGCCAGCAGCGGACAGGGCTCCATGAACACTGAAGCTTTCTTT
CASSGQGSMNTEAFF
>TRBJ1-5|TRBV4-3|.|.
TGCGCCAGCAGCCAAGATCGGGGGGGTCAGCCCCAGCATTTT
CASSQDRGGQPQHF
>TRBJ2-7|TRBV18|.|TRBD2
TGTGCCAGCTCACCACAAGGCGGGAGGGCCCGAGAGCAGTACTTC
CASSPQGGRAREQYF
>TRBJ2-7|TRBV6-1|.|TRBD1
TGTGCCAGCAGTGAACGGGACAGTGAGTATCGGGAGCAGTACTTC
CASSERDSEYREQYF